Listed here are 11 T cell receptor beta chains from one sample, sequenced in a study of tumor and adjacent non-tumor tissue in lung cancer. This sample's RNA came from whole unsorted tissue. A modified ARM-PCR protocol with three rounds of nested PCR amplified TCRbeta. TCRdb fed the multiplex PCR reads into MiXCR, producing one record per CDR3 protein. This sample has approximately 100,000 distinct CDR3 sequences, with roughly 75% found just once. Sequenced input: lung tumor tissue. Receptors originate from a woman aged 55 to 70 with non-small cell lung cancer.

Concerning this clonotype itself: A much bigger clone sits one base away, suggesting this may be a read error. The chain has TRBV7-2 and TRBJ1-1, with D hard to call. CDR3 length: 15 amino acids. Looked up from germline, CDR1 is SGHTA and CDR2 is FQGNSA. Trimming pared 2 bases from V and 0 bases from J, leaving 10 bases between. CDR3 in amino acids: CASSLNGSLNTEAFF. The CDR3, as DNA: TGTGCCAGCAGCTTAAATGGGTCATTGAACACTGAAGCTTTCTTT. Filled out from reference TRBV7-2 and TRBJ1-1, the complete variable domain reads GAGVSQSPSNKVTEKGKDVELRCDPISGHTALYWYRQSLGQGLEFLIYFQGNSAPDKSGLPSDRFSAERTGGSVSTLTIQRTQQEDSAVYLCASSLNGSLNTEAFFGQGTRLTVV.

Note on this clonotype: The junction and the germline gene differ at one end; a read error may be behind it. The chain has TRBV11-2 and TRBJ2-7, with 14 bases fitting TRBD2. The CDR3 extends over 15 amino acids. Germline loops: CDR1 SGHAT, CDR2 FQNNGV. The CDR3, as DNA: TGTGCCTGCAGCTACGGGACTAGCGGGAGCTGCGAGCACTACTTC. It is translated as CACSYGTSGSCEHYF. Supplemented by reference TRBV11-2 and TRBJ2-7, the full variable domain reads EAGVAQSPRYKIIEKRQSVAFWCNPISGHATLYWYQQILGQGPKLLIQFQNNGVVDDSQLPKDRFSAERLKGVDSTLKIQPAKLEDSAVYLCACSYGTSGSCEHYFGPGTRLTVT.

This clonotype appeared many times. The rearrangement uses TRBV6-2 or TRBV6-3 and TRBJ2-3; 13 nucleotides agree with TRBD2. The CDR3 runs to 14 residues. Unmatched junction bases numbered 8, after V lost 10 bases and J lost 7 bases. Germline V gene lookup returns CDR1 MNHEY and CDR2 SVGEGT. The CDR3 DNA sequence: TGTGCCACCCGGACTAGCGGGAGTGTATATACGCAGTATTTT. As protein: CATRTSGSVYTQYF.

As for this clonotype: This may be a read error: a much more frequent sequence differs by one nucleotide. The genes are TRBV28 and TRBJ1-2; 12 positions agree with TRBD1. The CDR3 spans 15 residues. Germline CDR1 and CDR2: MDHEN and SYDVKM. Unmatched junction bases numbered 6, after V lost 6 bases and J lost 4 bases. The CDR3 DNA reads TGTGCCAGCAGCCTCGGGACAGGGGGCTCCTATGGCTACACCTTC. The encoded protein is CASSLGTGGSYGYTF.

Notes on this clonotype: This may stem from a read error, because a much larger clone lies one nucleotide away. V and J are TRBV12-3 or TRBV12-4 and TRBJ2-1, with D perhaps matching TRBD1 (5 bases). Trimming left V 1 base short and J 9 bases short, with 22 bases between. CDR3 length: 17 residues. The CDR3 is CASSLGRPRGFMSEQFF. DNA of the CDR3: TGTGCCAGCAGTTTAGGGCGCCCAAGGGGCTTTATGAGTGAGCAGTTCTTC.

This clonotype occurred a few times. A much more abundant neighbour one base away suggests this may be a read error. The gene calls are TRBV20-1 and TRBJ1-5; no clear D. Trimming pared 4 bases from V and 6 bases from J, leaving 13 bases between. Per the germline V gene, CDR1 is DFQATT and CDR2 is SNEGSKA (reference sequence). The CDR3 has 13 amino acids. The CDR3 spells CSAIKGYGQPQHF. The CDR3 DNA reads as TGCAGTGCTATTAAGGGTTATGGTCAGCCCCAGCATTTT.

A remark on this clonotype: Its ends do not fully match the called genes, so a read error is possible. DNA for the CDR3: TGCGCCAGCAGTAGGGCCGATACGCAGCATTTT. Residues: CASSRADTQHF. The chain carries TRBV28 and TRBJ2-3, with no clear D. The J call may be faulty, since TRBJ1-5 better matches the DNA end. This CDR3 region has 11 residues. From germline, CDR1 is MDHEN and CDR2 SYDVKM.

The CDR3 reads CSAHTGTGGKGDTF. CDR3 coding DNA: TGCAGCGCTCATACCGGGACAGGGGGAAAAGGCGACACCTTC. V usage is TRBV20-1 and J usage is TRBJ1-2, with TRBD1 matching 11 bases. Germline CDR1 is DFQATT and CDR2 is SNEGSKA (reference sequence). CDR3 size: 14 residues.

About this clonotype: With a much larger clone just one base away, this may be a read error. Because it lacks the conserved phenylalanine or tryptophan at the end, this CDR3 is likely a read error. In DNA, the CDR3 is TGTGCCAGCAGTCAAGTTACAGGGTACGGTGAAAAACTGTTTCTT. It encodes CASSQVTGYGEKLFL. The V and J genes are TRBV11-2 and TRBJ1-4; D is possibly TRBD1 (6 bases). V dropped 6 bases and J dropped 7 bases, with 18 bases sitting between them. Per germline, CDR1 SGHAT and CDR2 FQNNGV. The CDR3 length is 15 residues.

V is TRBV6-1 and J is TRBJ1-2; D gene uncertain. The germline CDR1 and CDR2 sequences are MNHNS and SASEGT. This CDR3 has 15 residues. V was shortened by 1 base and J by 12 bases, with 21 bases between the two germline ends. CDR3 coding DNA: TGTGCCAGCAGTGAAGGGAGTGGCACCCACTATAGCCACACCTTC. Translation gives CASSEGSGTHYSHTF.

As regards this clonotype: The junction does not match germline at one end; this may be a read error. This chain joins TRBV11-2 and TRBJ1-6; D unclear. Germline V gives CDR1 SGHAT, CDR2 FQNNGV. There are 14 residues in the CDR3. The CDR3, as DNA: TGTGCCAGCTGCTTAGGACGGTCTGGATCACTCCTCCACTTT. Translating it yields CASCLGRSGSLLHF.